This note documents a single TCR beta chain sequence. In the authors' workflow: Using reference gene primer amplification, nucleated cell counts were estimated. The method was immunoSEQ multiplex PCR; TCRdb's version includes in-frame clones alone and lacks a portion of them. V, J and clone size reflect that table, while D and trimming were determined from the DNA. In the table there are approximately 100,000 clones, 75% to 90% of which are singletons. The record originates from a study of blood T cell repertoires in COVID-19. Trimming removed 1 base from V and 11 bases from J; junction bases left unmatched: 3. CDR1 is SGHTA and CDR2 is FQGNSA in the germline V gene. The CDR3 covers 13 residues.

The chain employs TRBV7-2 and TRBJ2-3; 10 bases line up with TRBD2. This TCR was recovered from a woman at least 80 years old with acute or convalescent COVID-19. Sequenced: peripheral blood. CDR3 loop: CASSLEAGGRQYF. CDR3 coding DNA: TGTGCCAGCAGCTTAGAAGCGGGGGGGCGGCAGTATTTT.